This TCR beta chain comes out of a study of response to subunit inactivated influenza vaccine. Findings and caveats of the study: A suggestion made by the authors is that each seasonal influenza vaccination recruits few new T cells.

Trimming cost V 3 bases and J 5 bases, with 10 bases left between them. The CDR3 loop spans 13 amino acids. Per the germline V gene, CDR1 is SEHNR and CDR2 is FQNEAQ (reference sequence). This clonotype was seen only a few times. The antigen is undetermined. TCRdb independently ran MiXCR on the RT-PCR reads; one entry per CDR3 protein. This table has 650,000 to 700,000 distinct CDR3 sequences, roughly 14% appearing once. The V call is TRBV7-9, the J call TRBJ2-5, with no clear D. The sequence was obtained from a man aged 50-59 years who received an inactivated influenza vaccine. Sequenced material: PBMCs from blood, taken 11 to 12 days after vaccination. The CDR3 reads CASSFVAIETQYF. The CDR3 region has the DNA TGTGCCAGCAGCTTTGTAGCAATCGAGACCCAGTACTTC.